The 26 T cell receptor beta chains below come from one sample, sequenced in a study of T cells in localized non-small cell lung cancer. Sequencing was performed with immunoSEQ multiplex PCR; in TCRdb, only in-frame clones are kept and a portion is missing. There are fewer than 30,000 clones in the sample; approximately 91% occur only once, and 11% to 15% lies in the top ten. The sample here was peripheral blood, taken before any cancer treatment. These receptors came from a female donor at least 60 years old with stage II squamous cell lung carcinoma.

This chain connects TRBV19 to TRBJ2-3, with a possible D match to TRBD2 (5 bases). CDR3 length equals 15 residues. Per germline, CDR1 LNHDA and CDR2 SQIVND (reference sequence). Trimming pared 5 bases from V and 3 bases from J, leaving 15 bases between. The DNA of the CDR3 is TGTGCCAGTAGTCTCACGAGCGGTAATACAGATACGCAGTATTTT. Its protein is CASSLTSGNTDTQYF.

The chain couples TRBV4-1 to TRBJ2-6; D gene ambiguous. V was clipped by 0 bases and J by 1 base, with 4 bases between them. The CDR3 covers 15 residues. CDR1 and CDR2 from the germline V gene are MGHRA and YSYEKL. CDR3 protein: CASSQEGSGANVLTF. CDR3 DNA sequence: TGCGCCAGCAGCCAAGAAGGGTCTGGGGCCAACGTCCTGACTTTC.

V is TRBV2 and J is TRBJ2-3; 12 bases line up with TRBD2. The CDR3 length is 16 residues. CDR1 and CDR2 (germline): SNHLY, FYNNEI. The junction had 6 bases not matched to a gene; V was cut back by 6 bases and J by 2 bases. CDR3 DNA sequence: TGTGCCAGCAGGGCTTGGACTAGCGGGGCCACAGATACGCAGTATTTT. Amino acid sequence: CASRAWTSGATDTQYF.

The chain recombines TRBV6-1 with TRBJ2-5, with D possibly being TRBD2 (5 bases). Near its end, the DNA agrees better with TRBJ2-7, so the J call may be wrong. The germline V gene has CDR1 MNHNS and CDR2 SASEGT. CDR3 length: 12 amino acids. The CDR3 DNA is TGTGCCAGCAGTGAGAGCGGCTACGAGCAGTACTTC. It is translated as CASSESGYEQYF.

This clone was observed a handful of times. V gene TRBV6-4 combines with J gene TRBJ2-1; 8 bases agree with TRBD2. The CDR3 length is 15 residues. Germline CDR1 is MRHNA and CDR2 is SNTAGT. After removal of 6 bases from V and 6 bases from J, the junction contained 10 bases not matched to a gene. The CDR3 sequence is CASSVTSGAGNEQFF. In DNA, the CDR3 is TGTGCCAGCAGCGTCACTAGCGGAGCGGGCAATGAGCAGTTCTTC.

The CDR3 coding sequence is TGTGCCAGCAGTTTAAACGGAGAGGGGGAGACCCAGTACTTC. Its protein is CASSLNGEGETQYF. The V call is TRBV28, the J call TRBJ2-5; perhaps D is TRBD1 or TRBD2 (5 bases each). V lost 2 bases, J lost 5 bases, and 12 bases lay in between. The CDR3 has 14 amino acids. Germline values: CDR1 MDHEN, CDR2 SYDVKM.

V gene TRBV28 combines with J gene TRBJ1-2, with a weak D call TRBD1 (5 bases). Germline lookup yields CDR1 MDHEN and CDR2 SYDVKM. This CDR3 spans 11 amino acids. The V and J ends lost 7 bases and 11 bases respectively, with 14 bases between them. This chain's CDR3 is CASNQGVRYTF. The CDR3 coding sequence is TGTGCCAGCAACCAAGGGGTACGTTACACCTTC.

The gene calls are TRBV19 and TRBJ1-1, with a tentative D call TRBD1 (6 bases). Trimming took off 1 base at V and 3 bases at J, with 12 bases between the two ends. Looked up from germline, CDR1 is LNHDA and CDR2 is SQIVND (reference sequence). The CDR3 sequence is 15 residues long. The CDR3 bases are TGTGCCAGTAGTATAGGTACAGGGCGTTACACTGAAGCTTTCTTT. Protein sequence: CASSIGTGRYTEAFF.

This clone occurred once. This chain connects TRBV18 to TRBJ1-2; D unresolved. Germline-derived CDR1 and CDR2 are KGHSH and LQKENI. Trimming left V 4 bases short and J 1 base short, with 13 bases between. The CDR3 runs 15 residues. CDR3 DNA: TGTGCCAGCTCACTCCGCCCGGCTGATAACTATGGCTACACCTTC. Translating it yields CASSLRPADNYGYTF.

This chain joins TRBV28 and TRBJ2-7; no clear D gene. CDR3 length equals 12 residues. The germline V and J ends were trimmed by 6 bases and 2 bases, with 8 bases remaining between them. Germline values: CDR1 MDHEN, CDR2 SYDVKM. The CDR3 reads CASSQYTYEQYF. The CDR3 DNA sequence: TGTGCCAGCAGCCAGTACACCTACGAGCAGTACTTC.

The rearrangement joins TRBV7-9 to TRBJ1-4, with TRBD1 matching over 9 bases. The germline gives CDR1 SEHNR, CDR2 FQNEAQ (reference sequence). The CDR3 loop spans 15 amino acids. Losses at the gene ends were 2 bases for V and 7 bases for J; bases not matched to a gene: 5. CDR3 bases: TGTGCCAGCAGCTTATATACAGGGGGCATTGAAAAACTGTTTTTT. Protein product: CASSLYTGGIEKLFF.

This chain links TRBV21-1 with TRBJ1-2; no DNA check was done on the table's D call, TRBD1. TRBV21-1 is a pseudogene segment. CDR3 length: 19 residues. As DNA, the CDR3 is TGTGCCAGCACCCCAAAAGTTTCGTCGACAGCTGATCCCGTATATGGCTACACCTTC. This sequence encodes CASTPKVSSTADPVYGYTF.

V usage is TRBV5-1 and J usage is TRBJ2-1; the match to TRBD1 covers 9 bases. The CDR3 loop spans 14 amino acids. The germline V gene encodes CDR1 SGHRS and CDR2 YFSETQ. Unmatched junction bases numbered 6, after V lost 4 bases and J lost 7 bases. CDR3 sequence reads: CASSPPGTGNEQFF. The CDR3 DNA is TGCGCCAGCAGCCCCCCCGGGACAGGGAATGAGCAGTTCTTC.

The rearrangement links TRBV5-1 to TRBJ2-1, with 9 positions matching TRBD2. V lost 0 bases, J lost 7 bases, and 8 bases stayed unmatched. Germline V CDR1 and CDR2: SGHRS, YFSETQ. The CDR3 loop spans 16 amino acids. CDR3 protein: CASSLVGSGSQNEQFF. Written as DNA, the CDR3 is TGCGCCAGCAGCTTGGTAGGTAGCGGGAGCCAAAATGAGCAGTTCTTC.

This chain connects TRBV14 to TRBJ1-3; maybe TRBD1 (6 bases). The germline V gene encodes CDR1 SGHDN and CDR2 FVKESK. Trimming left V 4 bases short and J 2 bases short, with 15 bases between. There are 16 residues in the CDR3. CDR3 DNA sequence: TGTGCCAGCAGCCGTGGGGGCCGGAGCCCTGGAAACACCATATATTTT. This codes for CASSRGGRSPGNTIYF.

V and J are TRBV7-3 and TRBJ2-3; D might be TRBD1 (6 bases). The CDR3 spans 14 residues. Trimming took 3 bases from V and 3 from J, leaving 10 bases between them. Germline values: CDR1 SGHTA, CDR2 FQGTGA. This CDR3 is CASSLGHQTDTQYF. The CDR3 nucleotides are TGTGCCAGCAGCTTGGGACACCAAACAGATACGCAGTATTTT.

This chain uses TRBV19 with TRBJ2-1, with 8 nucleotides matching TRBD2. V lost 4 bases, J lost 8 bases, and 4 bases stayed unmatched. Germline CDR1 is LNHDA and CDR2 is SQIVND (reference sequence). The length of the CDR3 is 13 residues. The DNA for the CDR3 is TGTGCCAGTAGTAAGGCTAGCGGGTATGAGCAGTTCTTC. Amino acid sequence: CASSKASGYEQFF.

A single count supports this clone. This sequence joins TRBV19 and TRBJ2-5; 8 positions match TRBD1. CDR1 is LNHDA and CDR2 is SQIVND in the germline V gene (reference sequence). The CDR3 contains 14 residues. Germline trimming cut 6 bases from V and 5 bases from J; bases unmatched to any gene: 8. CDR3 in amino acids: CASRPGQVPETQYF. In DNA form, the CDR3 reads TGTGCCAGTAGACCGGGACAGGTACCGGAGACCCAGTACTTC.

CDR3 amino acids: CASSEALLTNTGELFF. The CDR3 region has the DNA TGTGCCAGCAGTGAAGCGCTGTTAACGAACACCGGGGAGCTGTTTTTT. The rearrangement links TRBV2 to TRBJ2-2, with D hard to call. This CDR3 is built from 16 residues. Germline values: CDR1 SNHLY, CDR2 FYNNEI. V was cut by 0 bases and J by 0 bases, with 8 bases left in between.

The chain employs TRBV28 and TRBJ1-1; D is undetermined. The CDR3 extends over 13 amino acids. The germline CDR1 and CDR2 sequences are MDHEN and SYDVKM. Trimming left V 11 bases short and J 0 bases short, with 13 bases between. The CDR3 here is CAASRGLNTEAFF. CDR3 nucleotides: TGTGCCGCCTCCCGCGGGCTGAACACTGAAGCTTTCTTT.

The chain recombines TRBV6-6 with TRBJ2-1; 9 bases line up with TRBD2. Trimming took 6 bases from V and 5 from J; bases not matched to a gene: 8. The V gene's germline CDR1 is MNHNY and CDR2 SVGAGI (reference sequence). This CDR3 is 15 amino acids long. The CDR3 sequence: CASRQEASGDNEQFF. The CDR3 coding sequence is TGTGCCAGCAGACAAGAGGCTAGCGGGGACAATGAGCAGTTCTTC.

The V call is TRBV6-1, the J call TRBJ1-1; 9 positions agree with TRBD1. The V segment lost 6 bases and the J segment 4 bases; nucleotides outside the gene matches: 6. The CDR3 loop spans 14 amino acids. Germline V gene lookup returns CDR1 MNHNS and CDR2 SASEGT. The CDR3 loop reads CASRRTGAPTEAFF. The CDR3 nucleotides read TGTGCCAGCAGAAGGACAGGGGCGCCCACTGAAGCTTTCTTT.

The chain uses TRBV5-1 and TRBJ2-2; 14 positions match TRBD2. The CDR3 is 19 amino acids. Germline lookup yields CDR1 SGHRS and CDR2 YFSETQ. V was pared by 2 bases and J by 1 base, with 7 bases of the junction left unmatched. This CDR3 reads CASSLQGLAGAVNTGELFF. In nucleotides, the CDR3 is TGCGCCAGCAGCTTACAGGGACTAGCGGGGGCCGTGAACACCGGGGAGCTGTTTTTT. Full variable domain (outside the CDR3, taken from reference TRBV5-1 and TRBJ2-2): KAGVTQTPRYLIKTRGQQVTLSCSPISGHRSVSWYQQTPGQGLQFLFEYFSETQRNKGNFPGRFSGRQFSNSRSEMNVSTLELGDSALYLCASSLQGLAGAVNTGELFFGEGSRLTVL.

Written as DNA, the CDR3 is TGTGCCAGCAGCTTCTACGAGGGGTGGAACTATGGCTACACCTTC. Amino acid sequence: CASSFYEGWNYGYTF. This chain uses TRBV11-2 with TRBJ1-2; a possible D gene is TRBD1 (5 bases). The V end lost 3 bases, the J end lost 2 bases, and 13 bases lay between the germline ends. The CDR3 is 15 amino acids. Germline-derived CDR1 and CDR2 are SGHAT and FQNNGV.

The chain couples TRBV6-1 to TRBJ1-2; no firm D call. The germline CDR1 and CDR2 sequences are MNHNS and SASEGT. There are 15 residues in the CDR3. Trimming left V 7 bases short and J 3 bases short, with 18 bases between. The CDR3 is CASTSGADGDYGYTF. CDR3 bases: TGTGCCAGCACCTCAGGAGCGGACGGCGACTATGGCTACACCTTC.

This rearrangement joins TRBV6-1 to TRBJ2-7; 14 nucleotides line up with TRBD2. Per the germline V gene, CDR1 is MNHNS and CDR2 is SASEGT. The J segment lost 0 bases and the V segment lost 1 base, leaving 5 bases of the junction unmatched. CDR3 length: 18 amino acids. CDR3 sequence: CASSEGPTSGRASYEQYF. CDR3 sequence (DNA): TGTGCCAGCAGTGAAGGCCCGACTAGCGGGAGGGCCTCCTACGAGCAGTACTTC.